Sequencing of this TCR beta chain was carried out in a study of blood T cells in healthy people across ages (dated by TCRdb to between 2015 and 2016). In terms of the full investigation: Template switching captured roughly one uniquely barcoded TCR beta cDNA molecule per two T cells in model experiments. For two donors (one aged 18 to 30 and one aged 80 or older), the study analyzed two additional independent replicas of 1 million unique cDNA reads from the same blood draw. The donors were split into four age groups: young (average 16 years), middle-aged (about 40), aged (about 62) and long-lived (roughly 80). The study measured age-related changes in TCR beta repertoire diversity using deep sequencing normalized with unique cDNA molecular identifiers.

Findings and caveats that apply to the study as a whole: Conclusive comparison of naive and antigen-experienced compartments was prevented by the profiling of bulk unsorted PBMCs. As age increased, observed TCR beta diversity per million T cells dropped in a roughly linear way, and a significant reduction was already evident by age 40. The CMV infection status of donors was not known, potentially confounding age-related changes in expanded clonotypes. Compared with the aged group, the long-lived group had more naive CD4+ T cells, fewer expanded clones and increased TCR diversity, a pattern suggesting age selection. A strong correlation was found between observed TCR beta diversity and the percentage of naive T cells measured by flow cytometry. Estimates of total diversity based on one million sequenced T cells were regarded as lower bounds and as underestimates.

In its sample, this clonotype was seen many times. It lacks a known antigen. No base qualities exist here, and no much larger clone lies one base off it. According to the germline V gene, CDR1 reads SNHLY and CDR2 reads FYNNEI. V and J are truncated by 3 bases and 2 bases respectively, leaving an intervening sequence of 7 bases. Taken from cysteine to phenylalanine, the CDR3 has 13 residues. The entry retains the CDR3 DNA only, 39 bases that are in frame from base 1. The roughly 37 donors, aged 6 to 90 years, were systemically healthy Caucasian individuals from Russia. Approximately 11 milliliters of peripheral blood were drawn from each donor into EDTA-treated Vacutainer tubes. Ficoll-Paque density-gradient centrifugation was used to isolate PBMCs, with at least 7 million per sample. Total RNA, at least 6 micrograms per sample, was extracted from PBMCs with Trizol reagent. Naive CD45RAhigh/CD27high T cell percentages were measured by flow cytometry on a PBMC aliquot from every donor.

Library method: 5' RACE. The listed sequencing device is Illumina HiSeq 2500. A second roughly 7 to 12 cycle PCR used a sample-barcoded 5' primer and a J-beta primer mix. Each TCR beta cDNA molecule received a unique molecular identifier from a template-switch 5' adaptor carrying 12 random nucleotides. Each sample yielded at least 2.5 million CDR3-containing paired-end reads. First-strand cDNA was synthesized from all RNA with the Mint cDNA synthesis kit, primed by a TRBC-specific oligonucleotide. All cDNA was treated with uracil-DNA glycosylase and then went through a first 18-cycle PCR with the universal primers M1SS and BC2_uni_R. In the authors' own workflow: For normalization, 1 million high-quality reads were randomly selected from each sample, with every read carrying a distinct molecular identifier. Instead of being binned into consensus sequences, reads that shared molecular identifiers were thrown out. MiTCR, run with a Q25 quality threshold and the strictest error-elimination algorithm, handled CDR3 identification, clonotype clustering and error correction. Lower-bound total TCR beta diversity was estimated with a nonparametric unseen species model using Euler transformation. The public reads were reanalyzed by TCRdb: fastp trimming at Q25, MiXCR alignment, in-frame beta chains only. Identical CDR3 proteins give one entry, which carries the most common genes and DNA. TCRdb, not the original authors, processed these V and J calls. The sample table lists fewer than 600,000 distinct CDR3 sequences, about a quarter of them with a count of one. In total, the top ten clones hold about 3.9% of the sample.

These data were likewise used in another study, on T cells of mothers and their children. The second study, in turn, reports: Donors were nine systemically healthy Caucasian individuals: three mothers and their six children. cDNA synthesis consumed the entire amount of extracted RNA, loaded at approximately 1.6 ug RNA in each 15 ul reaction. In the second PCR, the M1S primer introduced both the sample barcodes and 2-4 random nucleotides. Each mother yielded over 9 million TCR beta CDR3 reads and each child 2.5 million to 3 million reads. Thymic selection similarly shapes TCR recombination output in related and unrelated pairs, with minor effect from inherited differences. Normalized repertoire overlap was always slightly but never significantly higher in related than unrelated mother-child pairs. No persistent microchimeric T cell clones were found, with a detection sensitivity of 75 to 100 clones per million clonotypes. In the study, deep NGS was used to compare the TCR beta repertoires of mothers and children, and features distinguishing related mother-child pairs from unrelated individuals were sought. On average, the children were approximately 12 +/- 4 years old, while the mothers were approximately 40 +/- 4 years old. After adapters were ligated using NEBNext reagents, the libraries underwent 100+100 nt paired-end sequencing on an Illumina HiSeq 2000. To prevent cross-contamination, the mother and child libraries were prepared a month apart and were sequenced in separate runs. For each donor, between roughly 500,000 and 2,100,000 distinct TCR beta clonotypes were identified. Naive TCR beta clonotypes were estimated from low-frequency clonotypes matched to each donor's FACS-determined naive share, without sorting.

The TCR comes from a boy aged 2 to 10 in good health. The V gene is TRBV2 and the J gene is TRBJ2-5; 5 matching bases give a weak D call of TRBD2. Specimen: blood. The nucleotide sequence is TGTGCCAGCAGTGATGGACTTCAAGAGACCCAGTACTTC. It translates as CASSDGLQETQYF.